This TCR beta chain appears in the sequencing data of a study of T cell repertoires in cytomegalovirus infection. At the level of the study: CMV epitopes used comprised recently identified HLA-C-restricted ones and well-studied HLA-B-restricted ones. CMV infection and matching HLA type were both indicated by public TCR beta signatures.

The study's findings and limits: The ex vivo response showed dominance by HLA-C-restricted CMV-specific TCR beta clonotypes.

On this clonotype: Its antigen is not known.

The V gene lost 7 bases and the J gene lost 0 bases, with 19 bases spanning the gap. The length of the CDR3 is 17 residues. Germline V gene sequence: CDR1 MDHEN, CDR2 SYDVKM. One entry per CDR3 protein, called by TCRdb with MiXCR from the reads. In the table there are around 34,000 distinct CDR3 sequences, about 50% of which are singletons. The specimen was CD8+ T cells from cultured PBMCs, collected from culture after CMV antigen stimulation. This clonotype originated in a human donor in good health (CMV status not recorded). Some clones in this sample may be carry-over from other donors' samples. V is TRBV28 and J is TRBJ2-1; possible D gene TRBD2, 5 bases. Here the CDR3 reads CASKTYLSVSSYNEQFF. In DNA form, the CDR3 reads TGTGCCAGCAAAACTTACCTTAGCGTAAGCTCCTACAATGAGCAGTTCTTC.